The 14 T cell receptor beta chains reported below all come from one sample, sequenced in a study of TIL therapy for anti-PD-1-resistant metastatic lung cancer. The libraries were made with immunoSEQ v3. The method was immunoSEQ multiplex PCR; TCRdb's version includes in-frame clones alone and lacks a portion of them. The table has fewer than 65,000 clones, roughly four fifths seen once. The time point is: pre-treatment sample, taken before nivolumab and TIL therapy. This sample comprised blood, obtained at baseline. The receptors come from a person aged 25 to 85 with non-small cell lung cancer.

The rearrangement joins TRBV2 to TRBJ2-3; 9 bases map to TRBD2. CDR3 size: 15 residues. Germline-derived CDR1 and CDR2 are SNHLY and FYNNEI. The V segment lost 4 bases and the J segment 1 base; nucleotides outside the gene matches: 3. The CDR3 sequence: CASSGLAGRTDTQYF. The CDR3 region has the DNA TGTGCCAGCAGTGGCCTAGCGGGACGCACAGATACGCAGTATTTT.

V is TRBV6-4 and J is TRBJ1-1; maybe TRBD1 (6 bases). Germline CDR1 is MRHNA and CDR2 is SNTAGT. This CDR3 comprises 13 residues. V was clipped by 3 bases and J by 4 bases, with 9 bases between them. The CDR3 sequence: CASSEARGTEAFF. The CDR3 DNA reads TGTGCCAGCAGTGAGGCCAGGGGCACTGAAGCTTTCTTT.

V and J are TRBV4-2 and TRBJ2-7; 7 nucleotides align to TRBD1. Germline V lookup: CDR1 LGHNA, CDR2 YNFKEQ. This CDR3 is 15 amino acids long. V dropped 5 bases and J dropped 5; count of bases not matched to a gene: 12. CDR3: CASSKHRGSDDEQYF. CDR3 in DNA: TGTGCCAGCAGCAAACACAGGGGCTCGGATGACGAGCAGTACTTC.

This clone was seen just once. The chain combines TRBV4-3 with TRBJ2-3, with 12 positions matching TRBD2. V was clipped by 0 bases and J by 11 bases; unmatched bases: 12. The CDR3 extends over 17 amino acids. Germline V CDR1 and CDR2: LGHNA, YSLEER. Here the CDR3 DNA reads TGCGCCAGCAGCCAAGAATCTTGGGCTAGCGGGAGGGAGAAGCAGTATTTT. Its protein product is CASSQESWASGREKQYF.

The rearrangement joins TRBV7-2 to TRBJ2-7; 9 bases fit TRBD2. V dropped 6 bases and J dropped 4; count of bases not matched to a gene: 13. CDR1 is SGHTA, CDR2 FQGNSA, per germline. This CDR3 has 16 amino acids. Here the CDR3 DNA reads TGTGCCAGCAGTCGTTATTCTTCGACTAGCGGATACGAGCAGTACTTC. It yields the protein CASSRYSSTSGYEQYF.

The chain couples TRBV2 to TRBJ2-1; 13 bases match TRBD2. V lost 10 bases and J lost 9; bases outside the gene matches: 6. Germline V gene data show CDR1 as SNHLY and CDR2 as FYNNEI. The CDR3 length is 13 residues. In nucleotides, the CDR3 is TGTGCCACCCAACTAGCGGGAGGGAGTGAGCAGTTCTTC. Protein: CATQLAGGSEQFF.

The V call is TRBV2, the J call TRBJ1-6; D perhaps matches TRBD1 (5 bases). Germline CDR1 and CDR2: SNHLY and FYNNEI. The CDR3 sequence is 14 residues long. Trimming left V 8 bases short and J 2 bases short, with 10 bases between. The chain's CDR3 is CASAQEAYNSPLHF. The CDR3, as DNA: TGTGCCAGCGCACAGGAGGCCTATAATTCACCCCTCCACTTT.

J is TRBJ2-3 and V is TRBV4-2; D tentatively reads TRBD1 or TRBD2 (7 bases each). Trimming removed 1 base at V and 4 bases at J, with 15 bases between. Germline lookup yields CDR1 LGHNA and CDR2 YNFKEQ. This CDR3 comprises 16 residues. The CDR3 sequence: CASSQGEGADADTQYF. In DNA, the CDR3 is TGTGCCAGCAGCCAAGGGGAGGGGGCGGACGCAGATACGCAGTATTTT.

This chain joins TRBV6-5 and TRBJ2-1; D remains ambiguous. The V and J ends lost 10 bases and 7 bases respectively, with 14 bases between them. The germline V gene encodes CDR1 MNHEY and CDR2 SVGAGI. The CDR3 extends over 12 amino acids. The CDR3 nucleotides read TGTGCCACCCTAGGGTGGGGAAATGAGCAGTTCTTC. Its protein is CATLGWGNEQFF.

The rearrangement joins TRBV6-5 to TRBJ1-1; no reliable D call. Germline-derived CDR1 and CDR2 are MNHEY and SVGAGI. The CDR3 sequence is 14 residues long. The V gene lost 6 bases and the J gene lost 0 bases, with 11 bases spanning the gap. The CDR3 sequence: CASRADGLNTEAFF. The CDR3 nucleotides read TGTGCCAGCAGAGCCGACGGTCTGAACACTGAAGCTTTCTTT.

The chain couples TRBV5-6 to TRBJ1-4, with a weak D call TRBD1 (5 bases). Trimming pared 10 bases from V and 7 bases from J, leaving 17 bases between. The CDR3 length is 13 residues. Germline-derived CDR1 and CDR2 are SGHDT and YYEEEE. CDR3 nucleotide sequence: TGTGCCTCCCGGGGGAGGTTTAGTGAAAAACTGTTTTTT. This encodes CASRGRFSEKLFF.

This clone appeared a few times. This chain connects TRBV5-1 to TRBJ1-1; 8 bases are shared with TRBD1. The germline gives CDR1 SGHRS, CDR2 YFSETQ. The CDR3 loop spans 13 amino acids. V was pared by 5 bases and J by 5 bases, with 5 bases of the junction left unmatched. The CDR3 is CASRRTGQTEAFF. CDR3 nucleotide sequence: TGCGCCAGCAGACGGACAGGGCAGACTGAAGCTTTCTTT.

The chain joins TRBV30 to TRBJ2-3; D is possibly TRBD1 or TRBD2 (7 bases each). The V end was cut by 3 bases, the J end by 0 bases, with 10 bases between. Looked up from germline, CDR1 is GTSNPN and CDR2 is SVGIG (reference sequence). The CDR3 totals 14 residues. The CDR3 DNA is TGTGCCTGGAGCAGGGGGGGAAGCACAGATACGCAGTATTTT. It encodes CAWSRGGSTDTQYF.

The V gene is TRBV5-1, the J gene TRBJ1-6; D call uncertain. This CDR3 is 15 amino acids long. Looked up from germline, CDR1 is SGHRS and CDR2 is YFSETQ. V lost 0 bases and J 7 bases, leaving 11 bases between the germline ends. The CDR3 here is CASSLESEINSPLHF. CDR3 nucleotides: TGCGCCAGCAGCTTGGAAAGTGAGATAAATTCACCCCTCCACTTT.